The entry that follows covers one TCR beta chain sequence. Antigen: not known. CDR3 length: 12 residues. Trimming took 5 bases from V and 6 from J, leaving 8 bases between them. The germline V gene encodes CDR1 MDHEN and CDR2 SYDVKM. TCR beta library input comprised approximately 2 micrograms of genomic DNA from cryopreserved PBMCs. The data were produced by immunoSEQ multiplex PCR, yet TCRdb's version contains in-frame clones alone and is incomplete. The data hold around 150,000 clones, with roughly 86% observed a single time. The data were obtained in a study of cytotoxic CD8 clonotypes in ibrutinib-treated CLL. About the study: Response sampling came at median approximately twelve months of treatment, ranging 6 to 36 months.

Whole-study results and caveats: Clonality was higher at baseline than in age-matched healthy donors and tracked circulating CD8+ T-cell counts.

The specimen comprised PBMCs, sampled after 12 months of ibrutinib treatment. This chain uses TRBV28 with TRBJ1-5, with D maybe TRBD1 (5 bases). The sequence was collected from a human donor with chronic lymphocytic leukemia. CDR3: CASSAGSQPQHF. In nucleotides, the CDR3 is TGTGCCAGCAGTGCAGGGAGTCAGCCCCAGCATTTT.